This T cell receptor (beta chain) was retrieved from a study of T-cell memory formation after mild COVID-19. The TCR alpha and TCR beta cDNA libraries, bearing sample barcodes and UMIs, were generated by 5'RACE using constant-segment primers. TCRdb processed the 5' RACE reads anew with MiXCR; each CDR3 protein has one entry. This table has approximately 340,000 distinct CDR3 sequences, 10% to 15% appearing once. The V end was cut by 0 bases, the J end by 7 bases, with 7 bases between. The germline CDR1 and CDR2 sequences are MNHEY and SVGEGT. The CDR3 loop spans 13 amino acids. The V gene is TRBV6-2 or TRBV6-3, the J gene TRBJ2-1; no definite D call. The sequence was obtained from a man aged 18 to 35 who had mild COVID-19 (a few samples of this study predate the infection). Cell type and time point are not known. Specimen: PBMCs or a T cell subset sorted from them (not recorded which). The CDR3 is CASSYSRQNEQFF. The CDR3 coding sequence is TGTGCCAGCAGTTACTCGAGACAAAATGAGCAGTTCTTC.